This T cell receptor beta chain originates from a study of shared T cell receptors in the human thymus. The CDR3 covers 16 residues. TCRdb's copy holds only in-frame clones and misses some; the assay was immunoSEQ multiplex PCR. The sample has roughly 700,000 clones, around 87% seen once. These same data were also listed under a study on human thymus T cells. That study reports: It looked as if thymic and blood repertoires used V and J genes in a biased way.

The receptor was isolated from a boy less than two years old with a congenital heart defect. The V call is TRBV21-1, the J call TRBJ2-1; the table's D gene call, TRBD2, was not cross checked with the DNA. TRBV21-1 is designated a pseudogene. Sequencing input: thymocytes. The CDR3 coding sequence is TGTGCCAGCAGCAAAGAGGGGACTAGCGGACACAATGAGCAGTTCTTC. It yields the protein CASSKEGTSGHNEQFF.